The sequence of this T cell receptor (beta chain) was determined in a study of blood T cell repertoires in COVID-19. Per the study methods: Amplification of reference gene primers was used by the study to estimate nucleated cell counts. Profiling relied on immunoSEQ multiplex PCR, and the TCRdb table lists in-frame clones only, not all of them. The DNA was the basis for D and trimming; V, J and clone size are from that table. Among 100,000 or so clones, approximately 86% were seen once, and the ten largest hold about an eighth. The germline V gene encodes CDR1 ENHRY and CDR2 SYGVKD. V lost 10 bases and J lost 0; bases outside the gene matches: 11. The CDR3 loop spans 16 amino acids.

This chain joins TRBV10-3 and TRBJ2-4; 8 bases map to TRBD2. The source is a woman aged 60 to 75 in a cohort sampled during active or convalescent COVID-19. Sequenced: peripheral blood. In nucleotides, the CDR3 is TGTGCCACCCGACTAGCGCAAAGACTAGCCAAAAACATTCAGTACTTC. Translating it yields CATRLAQRLAKNIQYF.